A single sample gave rise to the 5 T cell receptor beta chains below, sequenced in a study of shared clonotypes between healthy human individuals. The naive CD8 subset, CD45RO-negative cells positively selected for CCR7, excluded terminally differentiated effector memory CD45RA+ cells. Some clones are missing from TCRdb's copy, which holds only in-frame ones; the method was immunoSEQ multiplex PCR. Of about 2.1 million clones in the sample, 90% to 95% were seen once. Material: naive CD8+ T cells from PBMCs. The receptors were gathered from a man aged 18 to 30 in good health. Some clones in this sample may be carry-over from other donors' samples.

The genes are TRBV7-9 and TRBJ2-3; tentatively, D is TRBD2 (6 bases). Germline CDR1 is SEHNR and CDR2 is FQNEAQ (reference sequence). The V end was cut by 1 base, the J end by 0 bases, with 8 bases between. This CDR3 is built from 15 residues. The CDR3: CASSLVGTSTDTQYF. DNA for the CDR3: TGTGCCAGCAGCTTAGTGGGGACTAGCACAGATACGCAGTATTTT.

The chain couples TRBV7-2 to TRBJ2-7, with a possible D match to TRBD2 (5 bases). From germline, CDR1 is SGHTA and CDR2 FQGNSA. The CDR3 has 15 amino acids. V lost 3 bases to trimming and J lost 0 bases, with 12 bases between them. The CDR3 sequence: CASSFERMSSYEQYF. For the CDR3, the DNA is TGTGCCAGCAGCTTCGAGCGGATGAGCTCCTACGAGCAGTACTTC. Supplemented by reference TRBV7-2 and TRBJ2-7, the full variable domain reads GAGVSQSPSNKVTEKGKDVELRCDPISGHTALYWYRQSLGQGLEFLIYFQGNSAPDKSGLPSDRFSAERTGGSVSTLTIQRTQQEDSAVYLCASSFERMSSYEQYFGPGTRLTVT.

The chain recombines TRBV9 with TRBJ2-7; D gene uncertain. The V gene lost 4 bases and the J gene lost 5 bases, with 19 bases spanning the gap. This CDR3 spans 15 amino acids. From germline, CDR1 is SGDLS and CDR2 YYNGEE. As DNA, the CDR3 is TGTGCCAGCAGCCCCCGGGCCGCCGACCCTAACGAGCAGTACTTC. This codes for CASSPRAADPNEQYF.

V and J are TRBV29-1 and TRBJ2-3, with a tentative D call TRBD2 (6 bases). Trimming took off 6 bases at V and 1 base at J, with 14 bases between the two ends. CDR3 length: 14 amino acids. Germline V gene sequence: CDR1 SQVTM, CDR2 ANQGSEA. CDR3 residues: CSVRGLFGTDTQYF. The DNA of the CDR3 is TGCAGCGTACGGGGACTGTTTGGCACAGATACGCAGTATTTT.

The chain joins TRBV6-6 to TRBJ1-2; D not resolved. The V end lost 0 bases, the J end lost 7 bases, and 12 bases lay between the germline ends. The germline V gene encodes CDR1 MNHNY and CDR2 SVGAGI (reference sequence). CDR3 length: 14 residues. CDR3: CASSYSGHGGGYTF. The CDR3, as DNA: TGTGCCAGCAGTTACTCTGGGCACGGAGGTGGCTACACCTTC.